These 9 T cell receptor beta chains came from one sample sequenced in a study of blood T cell repertoires in COVID-19. TCRdb keeps only in-frame clones here, not all; method: immunoSEQ multiplex PCR. The sample records a few hundred thousand clones, around 90% being singletons. Sequenced material: peripheral blood. These receptors were taken from a woman in her thirties with COVID-19, enrolled during active disease.

This rearrangement joins TRBV18 to TRBJ1-4; D gene unclear. The CDR3 consists of 10 residues. V lost 8 bases, J lost 8 bases, and 6 bases lay in between. Germline V CDR1 and CDR2: KGHSH, LQKENI. The CDR3: CASRGEKLFF. Here the CDR3 DNA reads TGTGCCAGCCGAGGGGAAAAACTGTTTTTT.

This chain links TRBV9 with TRBJ2-5, with D perhaps TRBD1 (6 bases). Germline V CDR1 and CDR2: SGDLS, YYNGEE. V dropped 3 bases and J dropped 3 bases, with 9 bases sitting between them. CDR3 length: 13 amino acids. This CDR3 reads CASSAPGEETQYF. CDR3 DNA sequence: TGTGCCAGCAGCGCCCCAGGGGAAGAGACCCAGTACTTC.

The J gene is TRBJ1-5, the V gene TRBV27, with D perhaps TRBD1 (6 bases). V lost 5 bases and J lost 3, with 20 bases in between. Germline V gene sequence: CDR1 MNHEY, CDR2 SMNVEV (reference sequence). The CDR3 has 17 amino acids. The CDR3 bases are TGTGCCAGCAGTCCCCTGGGCAGGGGCCACTTCAATCAGCCCCAGCATTTT. Its protein is CASSPLGRGHFNQPQHF.

This chain links TRBV15 with TRBJ2-7; the match to TRBD2 covers 9 bases. The CDR3 contains 15 residues. Per the germline V gene, CDR1 is LNHNV and CDR2 is YYDKDF (reference sequence). V was pared by 4 bases and J by 4 bases, with 8 bases of the junction left unmatched. The CDR3 loop reads CATSTPGLAGYEQYF. In DNA, the CDR3 is TGTGCCACCAGCACCCCCGGGCTAGCGGGATACGAGCAGTACTTC.

The gene calls are TRBV4-3 and TRBJ2-1; D remains ambiguous. The CDR3 covers 15 residues. Deletions cut 2 bases from V and 0 bases from J, with 8 bases between. Germline assignment: CDR1 LGHNA and CDR2 YSLEER. The CDR3 loop is CASSQRGNSYNEQFF. CDR3 nucleotide sequence: TGCGCCAGCAGCCAACGAGGAAACTCCTACAATGAGCAGTTCTTC.

The chain employs TRBV6-5 and TRBJ1-2; TRBD1 aligns across 9 bases. The CDR3 runs 15 residues. Germline CDR1 reads MNHEY; CDR2 reads SVGAGI. J gave up 6 bases and V 7 bases, and 12 bases lay outside the gene matches. DNA of the CDR3: TGTGCCAGCAACCCCGGGACAGGGAGGACAGATGGCTACACCTTC. Its translation is CASNPGTGRTDGYTF.

J is TRBJ2-2 and V is TRBV5-6; 11 bases map to TRBD2. CDR3 length: 18 amino acids. The V gene's germline CDR1 is SGHDT and CDR2 YYEEEE. J gave up 4 bases and V 3 bases, and 11 bases lay outside the gene matches. The CDR3 DNA sequence: TGTGCCAGCAGCTGGGGGACTAGCGGCCCTAAAGGCACCGGGGAGCTGTTTTTT. It specifies CASSWGTSGPKGTGELFF.

This clone has ten or more counts. This chain joins TRBV29-1 and TRBJ2-1; tentative D call: TRBD1 (5 bases). Germline CDR1 SQVTM, CDR2 ANQGSEA. The CDR3 is 12 amino acids. V was cut by 1 base and J by 10 bases, with 11 bases left in between. The CDR3 region has the DNA TGCAGCGTTGAAGGTTCGAAGGGGGAGCAGTTCTTC. The encoded protein is CSVEGSKGEQFF.

The chain combines TRBV5-1 with TRBJ2-6; the D gene is possibly TRBD1 (5 bases). The CDR3 is made up of 17 amino acids. Trimming took 0 bases from V and 4 from J, leaving 14 bases between them. The germline CDR1 and CDR2 sequences are SGHRS and YFSETQ. This chain's CDR3 is CASSLGAQGYGANVLTF. Here the CDR3 DNA reads TGCGCCAGCAGCTTGGGAGCCCAGGGATACGGGGCCAACGTCCTGACTTTC.